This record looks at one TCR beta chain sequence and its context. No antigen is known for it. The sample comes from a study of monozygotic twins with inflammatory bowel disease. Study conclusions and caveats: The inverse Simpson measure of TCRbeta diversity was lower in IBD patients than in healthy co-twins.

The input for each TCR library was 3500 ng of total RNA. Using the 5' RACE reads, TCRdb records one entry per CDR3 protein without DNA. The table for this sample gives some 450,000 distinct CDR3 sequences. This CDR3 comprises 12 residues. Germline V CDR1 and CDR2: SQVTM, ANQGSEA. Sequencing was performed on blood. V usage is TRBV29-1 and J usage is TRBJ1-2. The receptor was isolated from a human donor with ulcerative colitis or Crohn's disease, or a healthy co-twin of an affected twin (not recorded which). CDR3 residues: CSVDDGNYGYTF. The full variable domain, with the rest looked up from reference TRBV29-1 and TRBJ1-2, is SAVISQKPSRDICQRGTSLTIQCQVDSQVTMMFWYRQQPGQSLTLIATANQGSEATYESGFVIDKFPISRPNLTFSTLTVSNMSPEDSSIYLCSVDDGNYGYTFGSGTRLTVV.